This is a list of T cell receptor beta chains from one sample in a study of OX40 agonist ivuxolimab in advanced cancers. Sequencing was performed with immunoSEQ multiplex PCR; in TCRdb, only in-frame clones are kept and a portion is missing. The table lists 30,000 to 45,000 clones, about 93% of them singletons. Sequencing used CD4+ or CD8+ T cells sorted from blood, obtained in a trial of the OX40 agonist ivuxolimab. Every receptor here comes from an adult with an advanced solid tumor such as melanoma, head and neck, liver or kidney cancer. The CDR3 runs from the conserved cysteine through the conserved F or W. The order of the fields is D gene, J gene, V gene, CDR3 length, clone size, CDR3 protein, CDR3 DNA. The D gene is left open where the match is weak. Size values are once, few and many counts, or a class for expanded clones, and some rows have none.

D gene: .; J gene: TRBJ1-1; V gene: TRBV9; CDR3 length: 13; clone size: once; CDR3 protein: CASSPRGEAEAFF; CDR3 DNA: TGTGCCAGCAGCCCTCGGGGTGAAGCTGAAGCTTTCTTT
D gene: TRBD2; J gene: TRBJ2-7; V gene: TRBV7-6; CDR3 length: 14; clone size: once; CDR3 protein: CASSSALAGYEQYF; CDR3 DNA: TGTGCCAGCAGCTCCGCCCTAGCGGGCTACGAGCAGTACTTC
D gene: .; J gene: TRBJ1-4; V gene: TRBV4-1; CDR3 length: 15; clone size: .; CDR3 protein: CASSQEAQSHEKLFF; CDR3 DNA: TGCGCCAGCAGCCAAGAGGCCCAGTCACATGAAAAACTGTTTTTT
D gene: TRBD1; J gene: TRBJ2-2; V gene: TRBV5-1; CDR3 length: 20; clone size: .; CDR3 protein: CASSNDSGTGGAIPTGELFF; CDR3 DNA: TGCGCCAGCAGCAACGATAGCGGGACAGGGGGCGCGATCCCCACCGGGGAGCTGTTTTTT
D gene: TRBD2; J gene: TRBJ2-3; V gene: TRBV7-3; CDR3 length: 14; clone size: .; CDR3 protein: CASSPLSGGDTQYF; CDR3 DNA: TGTGCCAGCAGCCCTTTAAGCGGGGGAGATACGCAGTATTTT
D gene: TRBD2; J gene: TRBJ2-2; V gene: TRBV2; CDR3 length: 15; clone size: .; CDR3 protein: CASSDVGGPNGELFF; CDR3 DNA: TGTGCCAGCAGTGACGTGGGAGGGCCGAACGGGGAGCTGTTTTTT
D gene: TRBD2; J gene: TRBJ2-2; V gene: TRBV5-4; CDR3 length: 16; clone size: .; CDR3 protein: CASSLRLAGLTGELFF; CDR3 DNA: TGTGCCAGCAGCCTCCGGCTAGCGGGTCTCACCGGGGAGCTGTTTTTT
D gene: .; J gene: TRBJ1-3; V gene: TRBV10-1; CDR3 length: 18; clone size: once; CDR3 protein: CASSEHPRDPGGGNTIYF; CDR3 DNA: TGCGCCAGCAGTGAGCATCCCCGGGACCCCGGCGGGGGAAACACCATATATTTT
D gene: .; J gene: TRBJ2-7; V gene: TRBV11-2; CDR3 length: 14; clone size: once; CDR3 protein: CASSFFVGAYEQYF; CDR3 DNA: TGTGCCAGCAGCTTTTTTGTGGGAGCCTACGAGCAGTACTTC
D gene: TRBD2; J gene: TRBJ2-3; V gene: TRBV9; CDR3 length: 15; clone size: .; CDR3 protein: CASSAKRDGTDTQYF; CDR3 DNA: TGTGCCAGCAGCGCCAAGCGGGACGGCACAGATACGCAGTATTTT
D gene: TRBD1; J gene: TRBJ2-7; V gene: TRBV27; CDR3 length: 15; clone size: .; CDR3 protein: CASRISDRGFYEQYF; CDR3 DNA: TGTGCCAGCAGGATTTCCGACAGGGGGTTCTACGAGCAGTACTTC
D gene: TRBD1; J gene: TRBJ2-5; V gene: TRBV7-9; CDR3 length: 17; clone size: .; CDR3 protein: CASSLVLGDRGIETQYF; CDR3 DNA: TGTGCCAGCAGCTTAGTCCTAGGAGACAGGGGGATTGAGACCCAGTACTTC
D gene: TRBD1; J gene: TRBJ2-5; V gene: TRBV11-3; CDR3 length: 14; clone size: .; CDR3 protein: CASSLRGTEETQYF; CDR3 DNA: TGTGCCAGCAGCTTACGAGGGACAGAAGAGACCCAGTACTTC
D gene: .; J gene: TRBJ1-2; V gene: TRBV19; CDR3 length: 14; clone size: .; CDR3 protein: CASSMASAIYGYTF; CDR3 DNA: TGTGCCAGTAGTATGGCCTCCGCCATCTATGGCTACACCTTC
D gene: TRBD2; J gene: TRBJ2-1; V gene: TRBV5-1; CDR3 length: 16; clone size: .; CDR3 protein: CASSLGLARSYNEQFF; CDR3 DNA: TGCGCCAGCAGCTTAGGACTAGCAAGGTCCTACAATGAGCAGTTCTTC
D gene: .; J gene: TRBJ2-2; V gene: TRBV28; CDR3 length: 13; clone size: .; CDR3 protein: CASSLREPGELFF; CDR3 DNA: TGTGCCAGCAGTCTCAGGGAGCCCGGGGAGCTGTTTTTT
D gene: TRBD1; J gene: TRBJ2-2; V gene: TRBV9; CDR3 length: 14; clone size: .; CDR3 protein: CASSGTGLSGELFF; CDR3 DNA: TGTGCCAGCAGCGGGACAGGGCTGTCCGGGGAGCTGTTTTTT
D gene: TRBD2; J gene: TRBJ2-1; V gene: TRBV9; CDR3 length: 15; clone size: .; CDR3 protein: CASSPSGRPNNEQFF; CDR3 DNA: TGTGCCAGCAGCCCTAGCGGAAGACCCAACAATGAGCAGTTCTTC
D gene: .; J gene: TRBJ1-6; V gene: TRBV30; CDR3 length: 11; clone size: .; CDR3 protein: CAWSVNSPLHF; CDR3 DNA: TGTGCCTGGAGTGTGAATTCACCCCTCCACTTT
D gene: .; J gene: TRBJ2-3; V gene: TRBV2; CDR3 length: 17; clone size: .; CDR3 protein: CASSRYPGDSMSDTQYF; CDR3 DNA: TGTGCCAGCAGTCGTTACCCGGGGGACTCCATGTCGGATACGCAGTATTTT
D gene: TRBD2; J gene: TRBJ2-1; V gene: TRBV19; CDR3 length: 17; clone size: .; CDR3 protein: CASSIDPGLAHYNEQFF; CDR3 DNA: TGTGCCAGTAGTATAGATCCGGGACTAGCGCACTACAATGAGCAGTTCTTC
D gene: TRBD1; J gene: TRBJ2-3; V gene: TRBV13; CDR3 length: 14; clone size: .; CDR3 protein: CASSSTGLTDTQYF; CDR3 DNA: TGTGCCAGCAGCTCGACAGGGCTCACAGATACGCAGTATTTT
D gene: .; J gene: TRBJ1-2; V gene: TRBV4-1; CDR3 length: 15; clone size: .; CDR3 protein: CASSQGTGLVYGYTF; CDR3 DNA: TGCGCCAGCAGCCAAGGAACAGGGTTGGTGTATGGCTACACCTTC
D gene: TRBD1; J gene: TRBJ2-7; V gene: TRBV6-1; CDR3 length: 14; clone size: .; CDR3 protein: CASSGGDRAYEQYF; CDR3 DNA: TGTGCCAGCAGTGGAGGAGACAGGGCCTACGAGCAGTACTTC
D gene: TRBD2; J gene: TRBJ2-1; V gene: TRBV25-1; CDR3 length: 16; clone size: .; CDR3 protein: CASSEFVAGVPNEQFF; CDR3 DNA: TGTGCCAGCAGTGAATTCGTAGCGGGAGTACCTAATGAGCAGTTCTTC
D gene: TRBD2; J gene: TRBJ2-1; V gene: TRBV5-6; CDR3 length: 17; clone size: .; CDR3 protein: CASSLTVGLATINEQFF; CDR3 DNA: TGTGCCAGCAGCTTGACGGTGGGACTAGCGACCATCAATGAGCAGTTCTTC
D gene: .; J gene: TRBJ2-2; V gene: TRBV5-4; CDR3 length: 15; clone size: .; CDR3 protein: CASSSLGTSTGELFF; CDR3 DNA: TGTGCCAGCAGCTCCCTCGGGACTTCAACCGGGGAGCTGTTTTTT
D gene: .; J gene: TRBJ2-7; V gene: TRBV6-5; CDR3 length: 14; clone size: .; CDR3 protein: CASSWAEQGYEQYF; CDR3 DNA: TGTGCCAGCAGTTGGGCTGAGCAGGGGTACGAGCAGTACTTC
D gene: TRBD2; J gene: TRBJ2-1; V gene: TRBV19; CDR3 length: 16; clone size: .; CDR3 protein: CASTVSPSGRGNEQFF; CDR3 DNA: TGTGCCAGTACCGTAAGCCCTAGCGGGAGAGGCAATGAGCAGTTCTTC
D gene: .; J gene: TRBJ1-1; V gene: TRBV19; CDR3 length: 13; clone size: .; CDR3 protein: CASSRSFNDEAFF; CDR3 DNA: TGTGCCAGTAGTCGTTCGTTTAACGACGAAGCTTTCTTT
D gene: .; J gene: TRBJ2-7; V gene: TRBV7-6; CDR3 length: 13; clone size: few; CDR3 protein: CASSLVTAAEQYF; CDR3 DNA: TGTGCCAGCAGCTTAGTCACGGCGGCCGAGCAGTACTTC
D gene: .; J gene: TRBJ2-7; V gene: TRBV2; CDR3 length: 12; clone size: .; CDR3 protein: CASRDILDEQYF; CDR3 DNA: TGTGCCAGCAGGGACATTCTGGACGAGCAGTACTTC
D gene: TRBD2; J gene: TRBJ2-3; V gene: TRBV10-3; CDR3 length: 15; clone size: .; CDR3 protein: CAIGGVLANPDTQYF; CDR3 DNA: TGTGCCATCGGGGGGGTACTAGCGAACCCAGATACGCAGTATTTT
D gene: TRBD2; J gene: TRBJ2-1; V gene: TRBV7-9; CDR3 length: 15; clone size: few; CDR3 protein: CASSQLSGGYNEQFF; CDR3 DNA: TGTGCCAGCAGCCAGCTCAGCGGGGGGTACAATGAGCAGTTCTTC
D gene: .; J gene: TRBJ2-7; V gene: TRBV2; CDR3 length: 13; clone size: .; CDR3 protein: CASSDVTRDEQYF; CDR3 DNA: TGTGCCAGCAGTGATGTAACCCGTGACGAGCAGTACTTC
D gene: .; J gene: TRBJ1-2; V gene: TRBV27; CDR3 length: 14; clone size: .; CDR3 protein: CASSLGWANYGYTF; CDR3 DNA: TGTGCCAGCAGTTTGGGTTGGGCTAACTATGGCTACACCTTC
D gene: .; J gene: TRBJ2-1; V gene: TRBV6-1; CDR3 length: 12; clone size: .; CDR3 protein: CASLGGYDEQFF; CDR3 DNA: TGTGCCAGCTTAGGTGGGTACGATGAGCAGTTCTTC
D gene: TRBD2; J gene: TRBJ2-1; V gene: TRBV5-1; CDR3 length: 14; clone size: .; CDR3 protein: CASSLVSGINEQFF; CDR3 DNA: TGCGCCAGCAGCTTGGTTAGCGGGATAAATGAGCAGTTCTTC
D gene: TRBD2; J gene: TRBJ2-7; V gene: TRBV7-8; CDR3 length: 15; clone size: .; CDR3 protein: CASSPGLAGGQEQYF; CDR3 DNA: TGTGCCAGCAGCCCGGGACTAGCGGGAGGACAAGAGCAGTACTTC
D gene: .; J gene: TRBJ2-7; V gene: TRBV5-1; CDR3 length: 13; clone size: .; CDR3 protein: CASSLGPTYEQYF; CDR3 DNA: TGCGCCAGCAGCTTGGGCCCGACCTACGAGCAGTACTTC
D gene: .; J gene: TRBJ2-1; V gene: TRBV7-9; CDR3 length: 13; clone size: once; CDR3 protein: CASGGGSYNEQFF; CDR3 DNA: TGTGCCAGCGGGGGTGGTTCCTACAATGAGCAGTTCTTC
D gene: TRBD1; J gene: TRBJ2-3; V gene: TRBV2; CDR3 length: 13; clone size: once; CDR3 protein: CASRGTGQDTQYF; CDR3 DNA: TGTGCCAGCCGCGGGACAGGGCAAGATACGCAGTATTTT
D gene: .; J gene: TRBJ1-4; V gene: TRBV7-9; CDR3 length: 14; clone size: .; CDR3 protein: CASSPGPDGEKLFF; CDR3 DNA: TGTGCCAGCAGCCCTGGGCCCGATGGGGAAAAACTGTTTTTT
D gene: .; J gene: TRBJ2-7; V gene: TRBV29-1; CDR3 length: 11; clone size: .; CDR3 protein: CSVDWAYEQYF; CDR3 DNA: TGCAGCGTTGACTGGGCCTACGAGCAGTACTTC
D gene: .; J gene: TRBJ2-7; V gene: TRBV19; CDR3 length: 15; clone size: .; CDR3 protein: CASSIADDTSYEQYF; CDR3 DNA: TGTGCCAGTAGTATAGCTGACGACACCTCCTACGAGCAGTACTTC
D gene: .; J gene: TRBJ1-3; V gene: TRBV27; CDR3 length: 15; clone size: once; CDR3 protein: CASSLGGNSGNTIYF; CDR3 DNA: TGTGCCAGCAGTTTAGGAGGGAACTCTGGAAACACCATATATTTT
D gene: .; J gene: TRBJ2-7; V gene: TRBV18; CDR3 length: 14; clone size: once; CDR3 protein: CASSREGTSYEQYF; CDR3 DNA: TGTGCCAGCTCACGGGAAGGGACCTCCTACGAGCAGTACTTC
D gene: .; J gene: TRBJ2-2; V gene: TRBV13; CDR3 length: 14; clone size: .; CDR3 protein: CASSSPEQLGELFF; CDR3 DNA: TGTGCCAGCAGCTCGCCGGAGCAGCTCGGGGAGCTGTTTTTT
D gene: TRBD2; J gene: TRBJ2-5; V gene: TRBV6-6; CDR3 length: 14; clone size: .; CDR3 protein: CASSYSSGRETQYF; CDR3 DNA: TGTGCCAGCAGTTACTCGAGCGGGAGGGAGACCCAGTACTTC
D gene: .; J gene: TRBJ2-5; V gene: TRBV11-2; CDR3 length: 14; clone size: .; CDR3 protein: CASSLEAGLRTQYF; CDR3 DNA: TGTGCCAGCAGCTTAGAAGCCGGTTTACGGACCCAGTACTTC
D gene: .; J gene: TRBJ1-3; V gene: TRBV7-3; CDR3 length: 15; clone size: .; CDR3 protein: CASSLIGKTGNTIYF; CDR3 DNA: TGTGCCAGCAGCTTAATAGGGAAAACTGGAAACACCATATATTTT
D gene: .; J gene: TRBJ1-2; V gene: TRBV6-1; CDR3 length: 18; clone size: .; CDR3 protein: CASSEGDPDALTFYGYTF; CDR3 DNA: TGTGCCAGCAGTGAAGGGGATCCGGACGCGCTTACCTTCTATGGCTACACCTTC
D gene: TRBD1; J gene: TRBJ2-7; V gene: TRBV6-5; CDR3 length: 14; clone size: .; CDR3 protein: CASSYLDRDYEQYF; CDR3 DNA: TGTGCCAGCAGTTACCTAGACAGGGACTACGAGCAGTACTTC
D gene: TRBD2; J gene: TRBJ2-3; V gene: TRBV6-5; CDR3 length: 16; clone size: .; CDR3 protein: CASSYERAGASDTQYF; CDR3 DNA: TGTGCCAGCAGTTACGAGAGAGCGGGAGCATCCGATACGCAGTATTTT